These 10 T cell receptor beta chains came from one sample sequenced in a study of shared clonotypes between healthy human individuals. Repertoires were generated with immunoSEQ multiplex PCR, while TCRdb's copy carries only in-frame clones and drops some. Among about 990,000 clones listed, around 82% were seen once. Sample: memory CD4+ T cells from PBMCs. The subset is: CD45RA-negative fraction. All receptors derive from a man aged 18 to 29 in good health. Some clones in this sample may be carry-over from other donors' samples.

V is TRBV2 and J is TRBJ2-1; no firm D call. The germline gives CDR1 SNHLY, CDR2 FYNNEI. This CDR3 has 12 residues. The V and J ends lost 3 bases and 11 bases respectively, with 11 bases between them. In nucleotides, the CDR3 is TGTGCCAGCAGTGAGGACCCAAGCCAGCAGTTCTTC. It codes for CASSEDPSQQFF.

The DNA for the CDR3 is TGTGCCAGCTCACAAGACAGCACTCTACGGATTACGTACGAGCAGTACTTC. Encoded protein: CASSQDSTLRITYEQYF. V and J are TRBV18 and TRBJ2-7; D might be TRBD1 (5 bases). CDR3 length: 17 residues. The V and J ends lost 4 bases and 4 bases respectively, with 23 bases between them. Germline CDR1 and CDR2: KGHSH and LQKENI.

The chain links TRBV4-2 to TRBJ1-5, with 8 bases aligning to TRBD1. The CDR3 sequence is 15 residues long. Germline V gene data show CDR1 as LGHNA and CDR2 as YNFKEQ. V lost 0 bases and J lost 9; bases outside the gene matches: 7. Here the CDR3 DNA reads TGTGCCAGCAGCCAAGAGGGACAGGCTGGATGGCCCCAGCATTTT. Translating it yields CASSQEGQAGWPQHF.

The chain couples TRBV9 to TRBJ1-2, with D unresolved. Per the germline V gene, CDR1 is SGDLS and CDR2 is YYNGEE. The V end was cut by 4 bases, the J end by 4 bases, with 11 bases between. The length of the CDR3 is 13 residues. This CDR3 reads CASSSSVPYGYTF. CDR3 in DNA: TGTGCCAGCAGCTCATCAGTCCCCTATGGCTACACCTTC.

V gene TRBV15 combines with J gene TRBJ2-5, with TRBD2 matching over 14 bases. CDR3 size: 15 residues. Germline CDR1 reads LNHNV; CDR2 reads YYDKDF (reference sequence). The trim removed 3 bases at V and 5 bases at J, leaving 2 bases unmatched. CDR3 sequence: CATSSRLAGGETQYF. The CDR3, as DNA: TGTGCCACCAGCAGCCGACTAGCGGGAGGGGAGACCCAGTACTTC.

The chain has TRBV11-2 and TRBJ2-3; 7 bases agree with TRBD1. With V trimmed by 3 bases and J by 2 bases, 2 bases remained unmatched. The germline CDR1 and CDR2 sequences are SGHAT and FQNNGV. The CDR3 totals 14 residues. Written as DNA, the CDR3 is TGTGCCAGCAGCTTCACAGGGGACACAGATACGCAGTATTTT. This sequence encodes CASSFTGDTDTQYF. Together with reference TRBV11-2 and TRBJ2-3, the CDR3 gives the full variable domain: EAGVAQSPRYKIIEKRQSVAFWCNPISGHATLYWYQQILGQGPKLLIQFQNNGVVDDSQLPKDRFSAERLKGVDSTLKIQPAKLEDSAVYLCASSFTGDTDTQYFGPGTRLTVL.

The V call is TRBV10-3, the J call TRBJ2-5; D might be TRBD1 or TRBD2, each matching 6 bases. The CDR3 extends over 15 amino acids. V lost 3 bases, J lost 2 bases, and 13 bases lay in between. The germline V gene encodes CDR1 ENHRY and CDR2 SYGVKD. The CDR3 sequence is CAISDYGGGQETQYF. The CDR3 region has the DNA TGTGCCATCAGTGACTACGGGGGCGGACAAGAGACCCAGTACTTC.

The chain links TRBV11-3 to TRBJ2-5; maybe TRBD2 (7 bases). The CDR3 spans 14 residues. Per the germline V gene, CDR1 is SGHNT and CDR2 is YENEEA. V was cut by 5 bases and J by 3 bases, with 13 bases left in between. The CDR3: CASSQRGGEETQYF. CDR3 bases: TGTGCCAGCAGCCAACGAGGGGGGGAAGAGACCCAGTACTTC.

The gene calls are TRBV4-3 and TRBJ2-7, with 12 bases aligning to TRBD2. V shed 3 bases, J shed 7 bases, and the junction held 13 bases outside the gene matches. Germline CDR1 LGHNA, CDR2 YSLEER. CDR3 length equals 17 residues. The CDR3 DNA is TGCGCCAGCAGCCAGGACGGACTAGCGGGATCCCCGGGGGAGCAGTACTTC. It is translated as CASSQDGLAGSPGEQYF.

This chain connects TRBV6-1 to TRBJ1-5, with D tentatively TRBD1 (6 bases). This CDR3 has 14 residues. Germline-derived CDR1 and CDR2 are MNHNS and SASEGT. The germline V and J ends were trimmed by 11 bases and 0 bases, with 14 bases remaining between them. The CDR3 is CALGGSASNQPQHF. As DNA, the CDR3 is TGTGCCCTGGGGGGCAGTGCTAGCAATCAGCCCCAGCATTTT.